This T cell receptor (beta chain) was identified in a study of technical replicates of blood from a few donors. Method: immunoSEQ multiplex PCR; TCRdb's copy keeps in-frame clones and lacks some. The sample lists 55,000 to 75,000 clones, roughly 86% occurring once. Per germline, CDR1 SGDLS and CDR2 YYNGEE. Trimming removed 4 bases from V and 0 bases from J, with 19 bases in between. The CDR3 covers 17 residues. This sequence was found in a human donor in good health. Some clones in this sample may be carry-over from other donors' samples. The rearrangement joins TRBV9 to TRBJ1-1; D uncertain. The source material was PBMCs. The DNA of the CDR3 is TGTGCCAGCAGCCCAGTTGGGCAGGTTTTCATGAACACTGAAGCTTTCTTT. Encoded protein: CASSPVGQVFMNTEAFF.